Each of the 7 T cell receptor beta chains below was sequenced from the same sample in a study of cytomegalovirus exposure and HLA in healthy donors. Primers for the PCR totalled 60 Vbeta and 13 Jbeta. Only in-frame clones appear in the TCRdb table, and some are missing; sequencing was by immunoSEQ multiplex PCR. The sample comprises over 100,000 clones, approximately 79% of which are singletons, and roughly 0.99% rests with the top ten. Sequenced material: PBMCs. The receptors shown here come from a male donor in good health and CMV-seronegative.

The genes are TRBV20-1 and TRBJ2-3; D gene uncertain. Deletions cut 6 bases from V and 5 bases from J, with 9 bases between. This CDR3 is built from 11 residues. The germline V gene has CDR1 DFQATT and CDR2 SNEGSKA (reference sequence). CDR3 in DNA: TGCAGTGCCAGGTTTGGAGATACGCAGTATTTT. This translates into CSARFGDTQYF.

CDR3 protein: CASSENSNSGNTIYF. The CDR3 DNA is TGTGCCAGCAGTGAAAACTCAAACTCTGGAAACACCATATATTTT. J is TRBJ1-3 and V is TRBV6-1; D remains ambiguous. V dropped 2 bases and J dropped 0 bases, with 8 bases sitting between them. This CDR3 is built from 15 residues. The V gene's germline CDR1 is MNHNS and CDR2 SASEGT.

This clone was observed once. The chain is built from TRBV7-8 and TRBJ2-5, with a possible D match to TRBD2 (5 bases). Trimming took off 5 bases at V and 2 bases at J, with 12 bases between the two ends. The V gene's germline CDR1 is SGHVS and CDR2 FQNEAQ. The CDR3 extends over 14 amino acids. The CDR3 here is CASSLGLFQETQYF. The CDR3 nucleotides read TGTGCCAGCAGCCTTGGACTGTTTCAAGAGACCCAGTACTTC.

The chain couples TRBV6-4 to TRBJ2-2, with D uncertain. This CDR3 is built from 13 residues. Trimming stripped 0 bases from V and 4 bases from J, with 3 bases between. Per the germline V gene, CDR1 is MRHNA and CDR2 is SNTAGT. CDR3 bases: TGTGCCAGCAGTGACTCGAGCACCGGGGAGCTGTTTTTT. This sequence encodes CASSDSSTGELFF.

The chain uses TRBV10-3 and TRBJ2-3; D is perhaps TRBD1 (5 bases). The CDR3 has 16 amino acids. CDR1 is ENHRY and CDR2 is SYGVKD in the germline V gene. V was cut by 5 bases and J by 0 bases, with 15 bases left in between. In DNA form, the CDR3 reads TGTGCCATCAGTCACCGACAGCGTGAAAGCACAGATACGCAGTATTTT. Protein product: CAISHRQRESTDTQYF.

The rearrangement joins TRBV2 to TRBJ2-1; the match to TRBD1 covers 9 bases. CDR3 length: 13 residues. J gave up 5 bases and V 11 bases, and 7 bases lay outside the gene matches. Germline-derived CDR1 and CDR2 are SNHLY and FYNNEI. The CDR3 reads CARNRGRNNEQFF. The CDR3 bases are TGTGCCCGAAACAGGGGGCGGAACAATGAGCAGTTCTTC.

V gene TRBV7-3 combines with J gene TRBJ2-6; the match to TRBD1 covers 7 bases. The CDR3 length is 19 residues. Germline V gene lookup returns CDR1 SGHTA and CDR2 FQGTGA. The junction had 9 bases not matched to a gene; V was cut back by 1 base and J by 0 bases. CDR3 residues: CASSLKVAGGSSGANVLTF. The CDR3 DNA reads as TGTGCCAGCAGCTTAAAGGTGGCAGGGGGATCCTCTGGGGCCAACGTCCTGACTTTC.